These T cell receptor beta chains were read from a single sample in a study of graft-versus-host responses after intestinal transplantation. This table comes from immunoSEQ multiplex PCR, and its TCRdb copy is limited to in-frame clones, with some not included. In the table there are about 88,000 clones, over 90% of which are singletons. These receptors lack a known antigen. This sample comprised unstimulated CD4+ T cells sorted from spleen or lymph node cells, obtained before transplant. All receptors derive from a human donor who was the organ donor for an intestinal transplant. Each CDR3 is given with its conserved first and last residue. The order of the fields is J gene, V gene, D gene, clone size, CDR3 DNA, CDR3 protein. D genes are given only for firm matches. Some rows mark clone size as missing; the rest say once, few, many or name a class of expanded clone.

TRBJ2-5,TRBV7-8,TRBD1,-,TGTGCCAGCAGCTTTAACCTACGGGGCGCCGACAGGGGTAGGAAAGAGACCCAGTACTTC,CASSFNLRGADRGRKETQYF
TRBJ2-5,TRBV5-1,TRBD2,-,TGCGCCAGCAGTTCTGGGACTAGCGAAGAGACCCAGTACTTC,CASSSGTSEETQYF
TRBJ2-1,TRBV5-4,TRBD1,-,TGTGCCAGCAGCTTGCCCCGGACAGGGATTGGGAATGAGCAGTTCTTC,CASSLPRTGIGNEQFF
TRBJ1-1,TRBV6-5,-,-,TGTGCCAGCTATACAGGGTGGAGAGCTTTCTTT,CASYTGWRAFF
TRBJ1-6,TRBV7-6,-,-,TGTGCCAGCAGCTCGGGGGGCCCTAATTCACCCCTCCACTTT,CASSSGGPNSPLHF
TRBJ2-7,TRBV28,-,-,TGTGCCAGCAGTTATCTCAACTACGAGCAGTACTTC,CASSYLNYEQYF
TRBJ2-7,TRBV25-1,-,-,TGTGCCAGCACCCTTGGAGGTGATAGCGAGCAGTACTTC,CASTLGGDSEQYF
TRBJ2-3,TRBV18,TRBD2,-,TGTGCCAGCTCACCCCGACTAGCGGAAGATACGCAGTATTTT,CASSPRLAEDTQYF
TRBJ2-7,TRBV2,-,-,TGTGCCAGCAGTTTCGGGACCTACGAGCAGTACTTC,CASSFGTYEQYF
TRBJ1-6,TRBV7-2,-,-,TGTGCCAGCAGCCCCACCGGTCTCGGGGGGGGCAGGAATTCACCCCTCCACTTT,CASSPTGLGGGRNSPLHF
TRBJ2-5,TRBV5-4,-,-,TGTGCCAGCAGCCCAACCCCAGAGACCCAGTACTTC,CASSPTPETQYF
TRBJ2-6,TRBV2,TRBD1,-,TGTGCCAGCAGTGAAGCGCCCTGGGGACAGGGCTCTGGGGCCAACGTCCTGACTTTC,CASSEAPWGQGSGANVLTF
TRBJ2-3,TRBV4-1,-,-,TGCGCCAGCAGCCAAGAAGGGACACTCACAGATACGCAGTATTTT,CASSQEGTLTDTQYF
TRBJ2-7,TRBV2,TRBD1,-,TGTGCCAGCAGTGTTGACAGGGACGACTACGAGCAGTACTTC,CASSVDRDDYEQYF
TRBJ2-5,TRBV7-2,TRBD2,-,TGTGCCAGCAGCCCCCCAGCGGGGAGGGAGACCCAGTACTTC,CASSPPAGRETQYF
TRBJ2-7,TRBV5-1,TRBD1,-,TGCGCCAGCAGCTTATCAGGGGGCTACGAGCAGTACTTC,CASSLSGGYEQYF
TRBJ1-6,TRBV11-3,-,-,TGTGCCAGCAGCTTAGCGGCGAGCTCCTATAATTCACCCCTCCACTTT,CASSLAASSYNSPLHF
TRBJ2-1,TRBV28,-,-,TGTGCCAGCAGTCTTACGGCGGCAGGTGCTACAAATGAGCAGTTCTTC,CASSLTAAGATNEQFF
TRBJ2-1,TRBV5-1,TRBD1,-,TGCGCCAGCAGCGTCCGGGACAGCTCCTACAATGAGCAGTTCTTC,CASSVRDSSYNEQFF
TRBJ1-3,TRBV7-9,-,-,TGTGCCAGCAGCTTAGGGACAGCTTGGGCTGGAAACACCATATATTTT,CASSLGTAWAGNTIYF
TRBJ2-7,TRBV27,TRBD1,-,TGTGCCAGCAGTTCTCCTTGGCCGGGACAGGGACCCCAAAGTTCCTACGAGCAGTACTTC,CASSSPWPGQGPQSSYEQYF
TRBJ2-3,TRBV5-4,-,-,TGTGCCAGCAGCACGCCGGGTCCGGATACGCAGTATTTT,CASSTPGPDTQYF
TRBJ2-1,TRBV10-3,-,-,TGTGCCATCAGTGAGGGCCCGGGACAAGTCTACAATGAGCAGTTCTTC,CAISEGPGQVYNEQFF
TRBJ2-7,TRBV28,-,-,TGTGCCAGCAGTCCAGCCCGGGGACGGGATATCGACTTC,CASSPARGRDIDF
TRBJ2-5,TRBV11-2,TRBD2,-,TGTGCCAGCAGCCCGACGGGACTAGCGGGGCAAGAGACCCAGTACTTC,CASSPTGLAGQETQYF
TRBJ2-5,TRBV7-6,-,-,TGTGCCAGCAGCTTAGTTGGGAGGACCCAGTACTTC,CASSLVGRTQYF
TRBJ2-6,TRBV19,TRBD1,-,TGTGCCAGTAGGAAGGGGGCGTCTGGAAGTGGGGCCAACGTCCTGACTTTC,CASRKGASGSGANVLTF
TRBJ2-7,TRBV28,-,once,TGTGCCAGCACCTCCCCGGTTGAGCAGTACTTC,CASTSPVEQYF
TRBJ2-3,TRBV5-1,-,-,TGCGCCAGCAGCTTACAGGGCACAGATACGCAGTATTTT,CASSLQGTDTQYF
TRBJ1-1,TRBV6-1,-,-,TGTGCCAGCAGGGCTAACCAGAACACTGAAGCTTTCTTT,CASRANQNTEAFF
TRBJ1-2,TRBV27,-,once,TGTGCCAGCAGTTTATATTCCGGGACCTATGGCTACACCTTC,CASSLYSGTYGYTF